This TCR beta chain appears in the sequencing data of a study of blood T cell repertoires in COVID-19. Study information: The United States, Italy and Spain provided the acute and convalescent COVID-19 samples.

Using immunoSEQ multiplex PCR, the repertoire was profiled, and TCRdb retains in-frame clones only, with some absent. The sample has 300,000 to 450,000 clones; approximately 90% are singletons. Participants spanned ages about 18 to 100 years and resided in about 25 US areas. Donors were grouped by their self-reported clinical history. Trimming took off 3 bases at V and 8 bases at J, with 19 bases between the two ends. This CDR3 spans 16 amino acids. Germline loops: CDR1 SGHVT, CDR2 SQSDAQ. The J gene is TRBJ1-4, the V gene TRBV7-4; D not certain. The receptor was isolated from a man aged 18 to 29 who had recovered from COVID-19. Sequences were obtained from PBMCs or T cells enriched from blood (not recorded which). The CDR3 nucleotides are TGTGCCAGCAGCTTTATAGACTCGACGATCGAAGAAAAACTGTTTTTT. Amino acids: CASSFIDSTIEEKLFF.